This T cell receptor (beta chain) was identified in a study of breast tumors, draining lymph nodes, adjacent tissues. Trimming took off 1 base at V and 6 bases at J, with 13 bases between the two ends. Per germline, CDR1 MDHEN and CDR2 SYDVKM. This CDR3 has 15 residues. About this clonotype itself: What it recognizes is unknown.

Study conclusions and caveats: Compared with basal-like, luminal-like tumors shared significantly more repertoire with nontumor tissue. Data fit most tumor T cells coming from lymph node, expanding in tumor. Tumor TCR diversity was below lymph nodes but above nontumor tissue.

TCRdb itself ran the multiplex PCR reads through MiXCR, one entry per CDR3 protein. The sample contains fewer than 150,000 distinct CDR3 sequences, around 21% of which appear only once. Breast cancer patients provided tissue from their axillary draining lymph nodes. Material: axillary lymph node tissue. The clonotype comes from a female donor with breast cancer. Some clones in this sample may be carry-over from other donors' samples. V and J are TRBV28 and TRBJ2-1, with D maybe TRBD2 (6 bases). The CDR3 loop is CASSLSGRRANEQFF. For the CDR3, the DNA is TGTGCCAGCAGTTTATCCGGGAGACGGGCCAATGAGCAGTTCTTC.